The present T cell receptor beta chain was sequenced within a study of cytomegalovirus exposure and HLA in healthy donors. As for the study in general: Membership in the Caucasian-associated ancestry cluster was found for about 84% of fewer than 450 genotyped donors. Study results and limitations: Some 17,000 TCR beta sequences were associated with HLA alleles at 0.05 false discovery rate in a later analysis. For most TCR beta V segments, an earlier analysis put the productive rate at about 90% or about 30% of the time.

It was with 60 Vbeta and 13 Jbeta primers that the PCR ran. The protocol was immunoSEQ multiplex PCR, while the TCRdb copy is restricted to in-frame clones and leaves out a portion. The data show some 150,000 clones, about two thirds seen once. A remark on this clone: Its target is unknown.

Germline V gives CDR1 MNHEY, CDR2 SMNVEV (reference sequence). CDR3 length: 15 residues. Trimming removed 0 bases at V and 8 bases at J, with 15 bases between. Although they were nominally healthy when sampled, donors likely had unrecorded immune exposures. Sequences were obtained from PBMCs. The chain links TRBV27 to TRBJ2-3, with D maybe TRBD2 (5 bases). This TCR was recovered from a young woman in good health and CMV-seronegative. The CDR3 protein is CASSLSRSPRGTQYF. CDR3 DNA sequence: TGTGCCAGCAGTTTATCGAGGTCCCCTCGGGGTACGCAGTATTTT.